A selection of T cell receptor beta chains follows, all from one sample in a study of control samples from healthy donors and cancer patients. The assay was immunoSEQ multiplex PCR, and TCRdb's table has in-frame clones only and misses some. The sample shows roughly 12,000 clones, less than 95% of them seen only once. Sequences were obtained from PBMCs. The receptors derive from a man in his sixties or seventies with head and neck cancer. CDR3s include the opening cysteine and the closing phenylalanine or tryptophan. The order of the fields is D gene, J gene, V gene, clone size, CDR3 DNA, CDR3 protein. The D gene is left open where the match is weak. Clone size is given for some rows only: seen once, a few or many times, or a class if the clone is expanded.

D: TRBD1; J: TRBJ2-5; V: TRBV7-9; size: -; DNA: TGTGCCAGCAGCTTATTAGGGCAGGGGGCAGAGACCCAGTACTTC; CDR3: CASSLLGQGAETQYF
D: TRBD2; J: TRBJ2-5; V: TRBV10-2; size: -; DNA: TGCGCCAGCAGTCCGGGACTAGCGGGGCAAGAGACCCAGTACTTC; CDR3: CASSPGLAGQETQYF
D: -; J: TRBJ1-5; V: TRBV5-1; size: -; DNA: TGCGCCAGCGGGCAGGAGCCTAATCAGCCCCAGCATTTT; CDR3: CASGQEPNQPQHF
D: -; J: TRBJ2-7; V: TRBV5-1; size: -; DNA: TGCGCCAGCAGCTTGGATTCAGGCTACGAGCAGTACTTC; CDR3: CASSLDSGYEQYF
D: TRBD2; J: TRBJ2-3; V: TRBV28; size: -; DNA: TGTGCCAGCAGAAGAAGCGGGAGCGCAGATACGCAGTATTTT; CDR3: CASRRSGSADTQYF
D: TRBD1; J: TRBJ1-6; V: TRBV18; size: -; DNA: TGTGCCAGCTCCCGACAGGGTTCGGAGAATTCACCCCTCCACTTT; CDR3: CASSRQGSENSPLHF
D: -; J: TRBJ1-2; V: TRBV28; size: -; DNA: TGTGCCAGCAGTTTTGCCGGGACCGGAAACTATGGCTACACCTTC; CDR3: CASSFAGTGNYGYTF
D: -; J: TRBJ2-2; V: TRBV6-4; size: -; DNA: TGTGCCAGCAGTGTGGGAGGAGCCGGGGAGCTGTTTTTT; CDR3: CASSVGGAGELFF
D: TRBD1; J: TRBJ1-5; V: TRBV5-1; size: -; DNA: TGCGCCAGCAGCAACAGGGACAGGAGCAATCAGCCCCAGCATTTT; CDR3: CASSNRDRSNQPQHF
D: -; J: TRBJ2-1; V: TRBV9; size: -; DNA: TGTGCCAGCGGCCTTGCATCCCAGGGTTCGATTTATGAGCAGTTCTTC; CDR3: CASGLASQGSIYEQFF
D: -; J: TRBJ1-1; V: TRBV5-1; size: -; DNA: TGCGCCAGCAGCTTGGACCCCAGCAGTACTGAAGCTTTCTTT; CDR3: CASSLDPSSTEAFF
D: TRBD1; J: TRBJ1-5; V: TRBV4-1; size: -; DNA: TGCGCCAGCAGCCAACAACAGGGGGACGGTCAGCCCCAGCATTTT; CDR3: CASSQQQGDGQPQHF
D: -; J: TRBJ1-1; V: TRBV11-1; size: -; DNA: TGTGCCAGCAGCTTAATGGAGGGCCTTTCTGAAGCTTTCTTT; CDR3: CASSLMEGLSEAFF
D: -; J: TRBJ2-2; V: TRBV27; size: -; DNA: TGTGCCAGCAGTTCCAGCCGACAGGCCCTAGCGTCCGGGGAGCTGTTTTTT; CDR3: CASSSSRQALASGELFF
D: TRBD2; J: TRBJ2-3; V: TRBV6-5; size: -; DNA: TGTGCCAGCGGGGGGATGGGACTAGCAACAGATACGCAGTATTTT; CDR3: CASGGMGLATDTQYF
D: -; J: TRBJ2-5; V: TRBV12-5; size: -; DNA: TGTGCTAGTGGTTTGTTATCGGGACCACTCCAAGAGACCCAGTACTTC; CDR3: CASGLLSGPLQETQYF
D: -; J: TRBJ2-1; V: TRBV5-8; size: -; DNA: TGTGCCAGCAGCCCCAGCCGGGGTGGTAGAAAGGCCTACAATGAGCAGTTCTTC; CDR3: CASSPSRGGRKAYNEQFF
D: -; J: TRBJ2-6; V: TRBV5-1; size: -; DNA: TGCGCCAGCAGCTTGGCTCTGGCCTCTGGGGCCAACGTCCTGACTTTC; CDR3: CASSLALASGANVLTF
D: -; J: TRBJ1-2; V: TRBV5-1; size: -; DNA: TGCGCCAGCAGCTTGGGAGGGGCTGGCTACACCTTC; CDR3: CASSLGGAGYTF
D: -; J: TRBJ2-3; V: TRBV5-1; size: -; DNA: TGCGCCAGCAGCTTGGGCCGACAGATCACAGATACGCAGTATTTT; CDR3: CASSLGRQITDTQYF
D: TRBD1; J: TRBJ2-5; V: TRBV2; size: -; DNA: TGTGCCAGCGGCCGGGACAGGGGGCGAGAGACCCAGTACTTC; CDR3: CASGRDRGRETQYF
D: TRBD1; J: TRBJ2-7; V: TRBV15; size: -; DNA: TGTGCCACCGGGGCCAACAGGGGGAACGAGCAGTACTTC; CDR3: CATGANRGNEQYF
D: -; J: TRBJ1-1; V: TRBV6-5; size: -; DNA: TGTGCCAGCACCCAAGAGAGGCTATTGGACACTGAAGCTTTCTTT; CDR3: CASTQERLLDTEAFF
D: -; J: TRBJ2-5; V: TRBV7-2; size: -; DNA: TGTGCCAGCAGCTTGGAGTGGGAAGAGACCCAGTACTTC; CDR3: CASSLEWEETQYF
D: -; J: TRBJ1-5; V: TRBV7-2; size: -; DNA: TGTGCCAGCAGCTCCCAGAATCAGCCCCAGCATTTT; CDR3: CASSSQNQPQHF
D: -; J: TRBJ1-5; V: TRBV28; size: -; DNA: TGTGCCAGTAGAGAAGCCAATCAGCCCCAGCATTTT; CDR3: CASREANQPQHF
D: -; J: TRBJ2-1; V: TRBV24-1; size: -; DNA: TGTGCCACCAGTGATTTGGCGGGGCGCTCCTACAATGAGCAGTTCTTC; CDR3: CATSDLAGRSYNEQFF
D: -; J: TRBJ2-1; V: TRBV28; size: once; DNA: TGTGCCAGCAGTTTAGTAAAGAGTGCCTACAATGAGCAGTTCTTC; CDR3: CASSLVKSAYNEQFF
D: -; J: TRBJ2-5; V: TRBV3-1/TRBV3-2; size: -; DNA: TGTGCCAGCAGCCCAGAGCAAGAGACCCAGTACTTC; CDR3: CASSPEQETQYF
D: TRBD1; J: TRBJ1-4; V: TRBV4-1; size: -; DNA: TGCGCCAGCAGCCAAGAATCACCGGGACAGGGGAATGAAAAACTGTTTTTT; CDR3: CASSQESPGQGNEKLFF
D: -; J: TRBJ2-2; V: TRBV5-4; size: -; DNA: TGTGCCAGCAGCTACAGGGACACCGGGGAGCTGTTTTTT; CDR3: CASSYRDTGELFF
D: -; J: TRBJ2-3; V: TRBV12-3/TRBV12-4; size: -; DNA: TGTGCCAGCCGGGACGGCCCAACAGATACGCAGTATTTT; CDR3: CASRDGPTDTQYF
D: -; J: TRBJ2-5; V: TRBV5-1; size: -; DNA: TGCGCCAGCAGCTACCCAGGGGGGGAGACCCAGTACTTC; CDR3: CASSYPGGETQYF
D: TRBD2; J: TRBJ2-5; V: TRBV19; size: -; DNA: TGTGCCAGTAGTATATCGGGGGGGGAAGAGACCCAGTACTTC; CDR3: CASSISGGEETQYF
D: TRBD2; J: TRBJ2-5; V: TRBV19; size: -; DNA: TGTGCCAGTAGCAATGACCTGGGGGGGGAGACCCAGTACTTC; CDR3: CASSNDLGGETQYF
D: -; J: TRBJ1-2; V: TRBV11-2; size: -; DNA: TGTGCCAGCAGCCGGGCCGGAGCAGGGGACTATGGCTACACCTTC; CDR3: CASSRAGAGDYGYTF
D: TRBD1; J: TRBJ2-7; V: TRBV6-5; size: -; DNA: TGTGCCAGCAGTTACTCACCCACAGGGGACGAGCAGTACTTC; CDR3: CASSYSPTGDEQYF
D: -; J: TRBJ2-7; V: TRBV29-1; size: -; DNA: TGCAGCGTCACTACCGGATTAGTCACGTCCGAGCAGTACTTC; CDR3: CSVTTGLVTSEQYF
D: TRBD1; J: TRBJ2-1; V: TRBV7-8; size: -; DNA: TGTGCCAGCAGCACCGGAGGGACAGGGGTAAATGAGCAGTTCTTC; CDR3: CASSTGGTGVNEQFF
D: -; J: TRBJ2-2; V: TRBV6-5; size: -; DNA: TGTGCCAGCATTCGGTACGGGGAGCTGTTTTTT; CDR3: CASIRYGELFF
D: -; J: TRBJ1-3; V: TRBV7-3; size: -; DNA: TGTGCCAGCAGCTCCGGTGGGGCTAGCTCTGGAAACACCATATATTTT; CDR3: CASSSGGASSGNTIYF
D: TRBD1; J: TRBJ1-3; V: TRBV9; size: -; DNA: TGTGCCAGCAGCCCCTCACCAGGGGGCGGAAACACCATATATTTT; CDR3: CASSPSPGGGNTIYF
D: TRBD2; J: TRBJ2-2; V: TRBV5-3; size: once; DNA: TGTGCCAGAAGCTTGGTGGCTAGCGGGGGGAACACCGGGGAGCTGTTTTTT; CDR3: CARSLVASGGNTGELFF
D: -; J: TRBJ1-4; V: TRBV6-5; size: -; DNA: TGTGCCAGCAGTACCAGGTTTCGGGATGAAAAACTGTTTTTT; CDR3: CASSTRFRDEKLFF
D: -; J: TRBJ1-1; V: TRBV5-5; size: -; DNA: TGTGCCAGCAGCAACAGACAGCGTGGGTACACTGAAGCTTTCTTT; CDR3: CASSNRQRGYTEAFF
D: -; J: TRBJ2-5; V: TRBV19; size: -; DNA: TGTGCCAGTAGTTCATGGGGGGTTAAAGAGACCCAGTACTTC; CDR3: CASSSWGVKETQYF
D: -; J: TRBJ2-3; V: TRBV19; size: -; DNA: TGTGCCAGTAGCCACCGGGTGGCCGCAGATACGCAGTATTTT; CDR3: CASSHRVAADTQYF
D: -; J: TRBJ2-1; V: TRBV27; size: -; DNA: TGTGCCAGCAGTATCATCCACCCCAGGAATGAGCAGTTCTTC; CDR3: CASSIIHPRNEQFF
D: TRBD1; J: TRBJ1-6; V: TRBV28; size: -; DNA: TGTGCCAGCAGCCGGGGACAGATTAATTCACCCCTCCACTTT; CDR3: CASSRGQINSPLHF